This T cell receptor (gamma chain) appears in the sequencing data of a study of Vδ1+ human thymocytes. J was trimmed by 9 bases and V by 1 base; bases with no gene match: 12. This CDR3 has 14 residues. Germline loops: CDR1 VTNTFY, CDR2 YDVSTARD (reference sequence). The study's findings and limits: Many TRG clonotypes were shared between donors; TRD repertoires were essentially private. In the thymus, TRG and TRD repertoires looked highly polyclonal with Gaussian CDR3 lengths. Unlike peripheral blood Vdelta1+ controls, thymic delta-chain sequences included about 20% Vdelta2 and few Vdelta3.

A note on this clone: Antigen specificity is unknown.

RNA was extracted from the cells and then reverse transcribed. The CDR3 regions were amplified by multiplex PCR from V-gene primers to a constant-region primer. TCRdb re-called the multiplex PCR reads through CATT. The repertoire holds around 30,000 gamma-chain clones, with roughly 20% as singletons. Alphabeta T cells were depleted, then CD3+ Vdelta1+ Vdelta2- thymocytes were FACS-sorted. Vdelta1+ thymocyte sorts reached between roughly 98% and 99.6% purity. This clonotype was obtained from a boy younger than two who had congenital heart surgery. Specimen: Vdelta1+ gamma-delta thymocytes from the thymus. Subset given: FACS-sorted CD3+ TCRalphabeta- TCRVdelta1+ TCRVdelta2- thymocytes. The V and J genes are TRGV3 and TRGJ1 or TRGJ2. The CDR3: CATWDRPQIRKKLF. For the CDR3, the DNA is TGTGCCACCTGGGACAGACCGCAGATTCGTAAGAAACTCTTT.